What follows are 8 T cell receptor beta chains derived from one specimen sequenced in a study of regulatory T cells in long-lasting Graves disease. Through Arm-PCR of CDR3 regions and iRepertoire HTBI primers, TCR beta libraries were built. One entry per CDR3 protein, called by TCRdb with MiXCR from the multiplex PCR reads. The table records 600,000 to 650,000 distinct CDR3 sequences, approximately 15% of them present only once. Time point noted: newly diagnosed GD, antithyroid drugs for less than 3 months. Making the TCR library involved RNA that had been extracted from PBMCs. The same data also contributed to another study, on T cells in Graves' hyperthyroidism and ophthalmopathy.

The specimen comprised peripheral blood mononuclear cells (PBMCs), sampled at new diagnosis, from a patient treated with antithyroid drugs. All receptors come from a woman aged 25-40 years with Graves disease.

The rearrangement links TRBV5-1 to TRBJ1-1; 7 nucleotides align to TRBD1. CDR1 SGHRS and CDR2 YFSETQ come from the germline V gene. The junction had 10 bases not matched to a gene; V was cut back by 0 bases and J by 5 bases. The CDR3 covers 16 residues. CDR3 loop: CASSLAPPGGRTEAFF. CDR3 nucleotide sequence: TGCGCCAGCAGCTTGGCACCCCCAGGGGGAAGAACTGAAGCTTTCTTT.

This clonotype has just a few counts. This rearrangement joins TRBV28 to TRBJ2-7; 8 nucleotides align to TRBD2. Looked up from germline, CDR1 is MDHEN and CDR2 is SYDVKM. This CDR3 has 13 amino acids. After removal of 5 bases from V and 6 bases from J, the junction contained 6 bases not matched to a gene. The CDR3 loop is CASSGGLVLEQYF. The CDR3 DNA reads as TGTGCCAGCAGTGGGGGACTAGTTCTCGAGCAGTACTTC.

This clonotype was seen many times. The V call is TRBV15, the J call TRBJ1-1; D gene unclear. V lost 1 base, J lost 9 bases, and 12 bases lay in between. CDR3 length equals 13 residues. Germline V lookup: CDR1 LNHNV, CDR2 YYDKDF (reference sequence). The CDR3: CATSRVSDVKAFF. The DNA of the CDR3 is TGTGCCACCAGCAGAGTCAGCGATGTGAAAGCTTTCTTT. The full variable domain, completed using reference TRBV15 and TRBJ1-1, is DAMVIQNPRYQVTQFGKPVTLSCSQTLNHNVMYWYQQKSSQAPKLLFHYYDKDFNNEADTPDNFQSRRPNTSFCFLDIRSPGLGDTAMYLCATSRVSDVKAFFGQGTRLTVV.

Turning to this clonotype: One end of the junction fails to match germline, which may point to a read error. The J gene is TRBJ2-7, the V gene TRBV12-3 or TRBV12-4; D is possibly TRBD2 (6 bases). The CDR3 is made up of 13 amino acids. The DNA for the CDR3 is TGTGCCGGCAGTTTTGGAGGGGCCTACGAGCAGTACTTC. This translates into CAGSFGGAYEQYF.

The sample holds a few counts of this clonotype. The chain combines TRBV2 with TRBJ2-2; D may be TRBD1 (5 bases). The germline V and J ends were trimmed by 6 bases and 4 bases, with 15 bases remaining between them. In germline, CDR1 is SNHLY, CDR2 FYNNEI. The CDR3 spans 15 residues. The CDR3 sequence: CASSLRGDSTGELFF. CDR3 coding DNA: TGTGCCAGCAGCTTAAGGGGTGATAGCACCGGGGAGCTGTTTTTT.

This clonotype was counted between two and nine times. The CDR3 loop is CASVKSGGVDGNTIYF. CDR3 nucleotide sequence: TGTGCCAGCGTCAAGTCAGGGGGCGTAGATGGAAACACCATATATTTT. The rearrangement links TRBV2 to TRBJ1-3; 8 positions match TRBD1. V lost 8 bases and J lost 3; bases outside the gene matches: 12. CDR1 SNHLY and CDR2 FYNNEI come from the germline V gene. The CDR3 totals 16 residues. Complete variable domain (other parts from reference TRBV2 and TRBJ1-3): EPEVTQTPSHQVTQMGQEVILRCVPISNHLYFYWYRQILGQKVEFLVSFYNNEISEKSEIFDDQFSVERPDGSNFTLKIRSTKLEDSAMYFCASVKSGGVDGNTIYFGEGSWLTVV.

This clonotype was seen repeatedly, ten times or more. The chain couples TRBV12-3 or TRBV12-4 to TRBJ1-5, with 7 bases fitting TRBD1. There are 17 residues in the CDR3. Germline trimming cut 3 bases from V and 0 bases from J; bases unmatched to any gene: 8. The CDR3 protein is CASSFLGTVYSNQPQHF. CDR3 coding DNA: TGTGCCAGCAGTTTCCTCGGGACAGTATATAGCAATCAGCCCCAGCATTTT.

This sequence joins TRBV10-2 and TRBJ1-4, with unresolved D. CDR3 size: 15 residues. V was clipped by 2 bases and J by 7 bases, with 14 bases between them. CDR1 and CDR2 (germline): WSHSY, SAAADI. CDR3 nucleotide sequence: TGCGCCAGCAGTGAGCCCCAGGCCCAAAGTGAAAAACTGTTTTTT. Its protein product is CASSEPQAQSEKLFF.